The following is a TCR beta chain sequence with its context. The data derive from a study of blood T cell repertoires in COVID-19. Study-level background: Acute and convalescent COVID-19 samples came from the United States, Italy and Spain.

Per the original methods: How many nucleated cells were present was estimated from reference gene primer amplification. The table came from immunoSEQ multiplex PCR; TCRdb's copy has only in-frame clones and leaves some out. From that table come the V and J calls and clone size; the DNA was used to work out D and trimming. Here the sample spans tens of thousands of clones, around four fifths being singletons. There are 13 residues in the CDR3. Germline CDR1 and CDR2: SGHAT and FQNNGV. J gave up 4 bases and V 5 bases, and 1 base lay outside the gene matches. The J gene is TRBJ2-1, the V gene TRBV11-2; TRBD2 agrees at 8 bases. Sequenced: peripheral blood. The TCR was taken from a man of 80 years or more with active or convalescent COVID-19. This CDR3 reads CASSQRGYNEQFF. CDR3 nucleotide sequence: TGTGCCAGCAGCCAGCGGGGGTACAATGAGCAGTTCTTC.